Below are 10 T cell receptor beta chains sequenced from a single sample in a study of shared clonotypes between healthy human individuals. Measured with immunoSEQ multiplex PCR; TCRdb has only the in-frame clones, and not every one. This sample carries about 2 million clones, about 95% of them seen once, and the ten largest clones take approximately 1.2%. The naive CD8 subset, CD45RO-negative cells positively selected for CCR7, excluded terminally differentiated effector memory CD45RA+ cells. Sequencing was performed on naive CD8+ T cells sorted from blood. These TCRs come from a man aged 18 to 29 in good health.

The CDR3 spells CASSSPHQPQHF. CDR3 bases: TGTGCCAGCAGTTCACCGCATCAGCCCCAGCATTTT. The chain carries TRBV6-9 and TRBJ1-5, with no clear D. Germline V CDR1 and CDR2: MNHGY, SVAAGI. V was pared by 4 bases and J by 5 bases, with 6 bases between. There are 12 residues in the CDR3.

The rearrangement joins TRBV15 to TRBJ2-1; no definite D call. Looked up from germline, CDR1 is LNHNV and CDR2 is YYDKDF (reference sequence). The CDR3 totals 16 residues. Trimming removed 1 base from V and 9 bases from J, with 19 bases in between. CDR3 loop: CATSRVLSGWMGEQFF. CDR3 DNA: TGTGCCACCAGCAGAGTGTTGTCAGGTTGGATGGGTGAGCAGTTCTTC.

This sequence joins TRBV5-4 and TRBJ2-7; D unclear. V was clipped by 1 base and J by 7 bases, with 9 bases between them. This CDR3 region has 12 residues. CDR1 and CDR2 (germline): SGHNT, YYREEE (reference sequence). CDR3 sequence reads: CASSLNTLEQYF. The CDR3 DNA sequence: TGTGCCAGCAGCTTGAACACCTTGGAGCAGTACTTC.

The chain employs TRBV27 and TRBJ2-1, with D tentatively TRBD2 (5 bases). Trimming removed 5 bases at V and 0 bases at J, with 11 bases between. Germline CDR1 reads MNHEY; CDR2 reads SMNVEV (reference sequence). This CDR3 contains 15 residues. The CDR3 region has the DNA TGTGCCAGCAGTCACGACGGGGACTCCTACAATGAGCAGTTCTTC. Its translation is CASSHDGDSYNEQFF.

This clone was seen at least ten times. The chain has TRBV7-9 and TRBJ2-3; 10 nucleotides align to TRBD1. The germline CDR1 and CDR2 sequences are SEHNR and FQNEAQ (reference sequence). This CDR3 region has 15 residues. V lost 5 bases to trimming and J lost 4 bases; unmatched junction nucleotides: 6. This CDR3 reads CASSVGQGSADTQYF. Here the CDR3 DNA reads TGTGCCAGCAGCGTGGGACAGGGGTCCGCAGATACGCAGTATTTT.

This clone was recorded once. The chain joins TRBV7-9 to TRBJ2-7; D may be TRBD1 (5 bases). Trimming pared 5 bases from V and 2 bases from J, leaving 13 bases between. Germline values: CDR1 SEHNR, CDR2 FQNEAQ (reference sequence). The length of the CDR3 is 14 residues. Here the CDR3 reads CASSHTQGTYEQYF. CDR3 nucleotide sequence: TGTGCCAGCAGCCATACTCAGGGAACCTACGAGCAGTACTTC.

Worth noting for this clone: Distinct nucleotide sequences in the sample also encode this CDR3. CDR3: CASSIPGQGTYEQYF. CDR3 bases: TGTGCCAGTAGTATTCCGGGACAGGGCACATACGAGCAGTACTTC. The rearrangement uses TRBV19 and TRBJ2-7, with 9 bases aligning to TRBD1. V lost 3 bases to trimming and J lost 4 bases; unmatched junction nucleotides: 7. This CDR3 has 15 amino acids. Germline V gene lookup returns CDR1 LNHDA and CDR2 SQIVND (reference sequence).

V gene TRBV27 combines with J gene TRBJ2-7, with 9 nucleotides matching TRBD1. J was trimmed by 6 bases and V by 6 bases; bases with no gene match: 3. The CDR3 consists of 12 residues. Germline assignment: CDR1 MNHEY and CDR2 SMNVEV (reference sequence). CDR3 nucleotide sequence: TGTGCCAGCAGGGGACAGGGTGGCGAGCAGTACTTC. Protein product: CASRGQGGEQYF.

This clone was seen a single time. V is TRBV6-6 and J is TRBJ1-1; TRBD1 might be the D (5 bases). In germline, CDR1 is MNHNY, CDR2 SVGAGI (reference sequence). This CDR3 is built from 14 residues. Trimming took 2 bases from V and 5 from J, leaving 12 bases between them. For the CDR3, the DNA is TGTGCCAGCAGTTACGACTCCGGGGGGACTGAAGCTTTCTTT. Residues: CASSYDSGGTEAFF.

This chain uses TRBV2 with TRBJ2-7; D may correspond to TRBD1 or TRBD2 (5 bases each). Trimming took off 7 bases at V and 7 bases at J, with 17 bases between the two ends. Per germline, CDR1 SNHLY and CDR2 FYNNEI. CDR3 length: 13 amino acids. The CDR3 DNA is TGTGCCAGCATTCCAGGTAGGGGAGCGGAGCAGTACTTC. Residues: CASIPGRGAEQYF.